This is a list of T cell receptor beta chains from one sample in a study of shared clonotypes between healthy human individuals. The protocol was immunoSEQ multiplex PCR, while the TCRdb copy is restricted to in-frame clones and leaves out a portion. The data show around 95,000 clones, approximately 61% seen once. The sequenced material came from memory CD8+ T cells sorted from blood. Receptors were obtained from a man aged 25-40 years in good health. Both conserved end residues are part of each CDR3. Each record gives: V gene, CDR3 length, J gene, clone size, D gene, CDR3 protein, CDR3 DNA. A D gene is named only where the DNA matches it firmly. Clone size is stated in some rows and not others, as once, few, many or a class when expanded.

v_call: TRBV7-3; cdr3_length: 17; j_call: TRBJ2-2; clone_size: -; d_call: -; cdr3_aa: CASSPSLGLANTGELFF; cdr3_nt: TGTGCCAGCAGCCCATCCCTGGGACTCGCGAACACCGGGGAGCTGTTTTTT
v_call: TRBV6-5; cdr3_length: 16; j_call: TRBJ2-5; clone_size: -; d_call: TRBD1; cdr3_aa: CASSYLQYRGQETQYF; cdr3_nt: TGTGCCAGCAGTTACCTACAATACAGGGGTCAAGAGACCCAGTACTTC
v_call: TRBV6-1; cdr3_length: 13; j_call: TRBJ1-4; clone_size: -; d_call: TRBD1; cdr3_aa: CASSEGTGEKLFF; cdr3_nt: TGTGCCAGCAGTGAAGGGACAGGGGAAAAACTGTTTTTT
v_call: TRBV30; cdr3_length: 13; j_call: TRBJ1-4; clone_size: -; d_call: -; cdr3_aa: CAWSTWANEKLFF; cdr3_nt: TGTGCCTGGAGTACATGGGCTAATGAAAAACTGTTTTTT
v_call: TRBV6-1; cdr3_length: 15; j_call: TRBJ2-3; clone_size: -; d_call: TRBD2; cdr3_aa: CASSEFSGSTDTQYF; cdr3_nt: TGTGCCAGCAGTGAATTTAGCGGGAGCACAGATACGCAGTATTTT
v_call: TRBV25-1; cdr3_length: 17; j_call: TRBJ2-2; clone_size: few; d_call: -; cdr3_aa: CASSELARQAEAGELFF; cdr3_nt: TGTGCCAGCAGTGAATTAGCGAGACAGGCGGAAGCCGGGGAGCTGTTTTTT
v_call: TRBV28; cdr3_length: 21; j_call: TRBJ2-2; clone_size: -; d_call: -; cdr3_aa: CASSLWGGFRAGIPNTGELFF; cdr3_nt: TGTGCCAGCAGTTTATGGGGTGGGTTCCGGGCCGGGATACCGAACACCGGGGAGCTGTTTTTT
v_call: TRBV9; cdr3_length: 15; j_call: TRBJ2-1; clone_size: -; d_call: TRBD2; cdr3_aa: CASSVSASGYNEQFF; cdr3_nt: TGTGCCAGCAGCGTAAGTGCTAGCGGGTACAATGAGCAGTTCTTC
v_call: TRBV7-9; cdr3_length: 17; j_call: TRBJ2-1; clone_size: many; d_call: -; cdr3_aa: CASSFPALGDSYNEQFF; cdr3_nt: TGTGCCAGCAGCTTCCCAGCGTTGGGGGATTCCTACAATGAGCAGTTCTTC
v_call: TRBV7-2; cdr3_length: 15; j_call: TRBJ2-1; clone_size: many; d_call: -; cdr3_aa: CASSLWLARNNEQFF; cdr3_nt: TGTGCCAGCAGCTTATGGTTAGCTAGAAACAATGAGCAGTTCTTC
v_call: TRBV6-1; cdr3_length: 13; j_call: TRBJ1-5; clone_size: -; d_call: TRBD1; cdr3_aa: CASRPGQNQPQHF; cdr3_nt: TGTGCCAGCAGGCCGGGACAGAATCAGCCCCAGCATTTT
v_call: TRBV5-1; cdr3_length: 16; j_call: TRBJ2-3; clone_size: -; d_call: TRBD1; cdr3_aa: CASSWGQGGSTDTQYF; cdr3_nt: TGCGCCAGCAGCTGGGGACAGGGAGGGAGCACAGATACGCAGTATTTT
v_call: TRBV11-1; cdr3_length: 17; j_call: TRBJ1-2; clone_size: -; d_call: -; cdr3_aa: CASSFLSGQLRNYGYTF; cdr3_nt: TGTGCCAGCAGCTTCCTCTCTGGACAGCTCCGTAACTATGGCTACACCTTC
v_call: TRBV28; cdr3_length: 16; j_call: TRBJ1-2; clone_size: many; d_call: -; cdr3_aa: CASSFLDTSEAYGYTF; cdr3_nt: TGTGCCAGCAGTTTCCTAGACACCTCCGAGGCCTATGGCTACACCTTC
v_call: TRBV5-4; cdr3_length: 12; j_call: TRBJ2-7; clone_size: -; d_call: -; cdr3_aa: CASSSDVYEQYF; cdr3_nt: TGTGCCAGCAGCTCCGACGTCTACGAGCAGTACTTC
v_call: TRBV7-2; cdr3_length: 15; j_call: TRBJ2-1; clone_size: -; d_call: TRBD2; cdr3_aa: CASSLLAGGPNEQFF; cdr3_nt: TGTGCCAGCAGTCTACTAGCGGGAGGTCCCAATGAGCAGTTCTTC
v_call: TRBV30; cdr3_length: 13; j_call: TRBJ2-2; clone_size: few; d_call: TRBD2; cdr3_aa: CAWIAGGIGELFF; cdr3_nt: TGTGCCTGGATAGCGGGAGGAATCGGGGAGCTGTTTTTT
v_call: TRBV27; cdr3_length: 14; j_call: TRBJ2-1; clone_size: -; d_call: -; cdr3_aa: CASFPSKTYNEQFF; cdr3_nt: TGTGCCAGCTTTCCTTCGAAGACCTACAATGAGCAGTTCTTC
v_call: TRBV5-5; cdr3_length: 18; j_call: TRBJ1-3; clone_size: -; d_call: -; cdr3_aa: CASSPGFRDPSSGNTIYF; cdr3_nt: TGTGCCAGCAGCCCAGGATTTAGGGACCCAAGCTCTGGAAACACCATATATTTT
v_call: TRBV6-5; cdr3_length: 15; j_call: TRBJ1-1; clone_size: -; d_call: TRBD1; cdr3_aa: CASSYYGQGKTEAFF; cdr3_nt: TGTGCCAGCAGTTACTACGGACAGGGGAAGACTGAAGCTTTCTTT
v_call: TRBV7-9; cdr3_length: 12; j_call: TRBJ1-2; clone_size: -; d_call: -; cdr3_aa: CASSLVGIGYTF; cdr3_nt: TGTGCCAGCAGCTTAGTCGGGATCGGCTACACCTTC
v_call: TRBV5-1; cdr3_length: 15; j_call: TRBJ2-5; clone_size: -; d_call: -; cdr3_aa: CASSQEQGLEETQYF; cdr3_nt: TGCGCCAGCAGCCAGGAACAGGGATTGGAAGAGACCCAGTACTTC
v_call: TRBV29-1; cdr3_length: 13; j_call: TRBJ2-7; clone_size: -; d_call: TRBD1; cdr3_aa: CSVVRQGAYEQYF; cdr3_nt: TGCAGCGTTGTTAGACAGGGGGCTTACGAGCAGTACTTC
v_call: TRBV6-1; cdr3_length: 15; j_call: TRBJ2-7; clone_size: -; d_call: -; cdr3_aa: CASSEDLRTNYEQYF; cdr3_nt: TGTGCCAGCAGTGAAGATTTGCGGACGAACTACGAGCAGTACTTC
v_call: TRBV7-8; cdr3_length: 15; j_call: TRBJ2-1; clone_size: many; d_call: TRBD1; cdr3_aa: CASSLSGQGYNEQFF; cdr3_nt: TGTGCCAGCAGCTTATCCGGACAGGGGTACAATGAGCAGTTCTTC
v_call: TRBV28; cdr3_length: 15; j_call: TRBJ2-3; clone_size: few; d_call: -; cdr3_aa: CASSFVRDGGDTQYF; cdr3_nt: TGTGCCAGCAGTTTTGTCCGGGATGGGGGGGATACGCAGTATTTT
v_call: TRBV4-1; cdr3_length: 16; j_call: TRBJ2-1; clone_size: -; d_call: -; cdr3_aa: CASSQVQLGERHEQFF; cdr3_nt: TGCGCCAGCAGCCAAGTCCAGCTCGGAGAACGCCATGAGCAGTTCTTC
v_call: TRBV6-1; cdr3_length: 15; j_call: TRBJ1-4; clone_size: -; d_call: TRBD1; cdr3_aa: CASRGQAATNEKLFF; cdr3_nt: TGTGCCAGCAGGGGACAGGCTGCAACTAATGAAAAACTGTTTTTT
v_call: TRBV9; cdr3_length: 15; j_call: TRBJ2-1; clone_size: many; d_call: TRBD1; cdr3_aa: CASSVGFGQGYEQFF; cdr3_nt: TGTGCCAGCAGCGTAGGGTTTGGACAGGGCTATGAGCAGTTCTTC
v_call: TRBV7-8; cdr3_length: 15; j_call: TRBJ2-7; clone_size: -; d_call: -; cdr3_aa: CASSLSLGLSYEQYF; cdr3_nt: TGTGCCAGCAGCTTATCATTGGGATTATCCTACGAGCAGTACTTC
v_call: TRBV29-1; cdr3_length: 11; j_call: TRBJ2-7; clone_size: -; d_call: -; cdr3_aa: CSVGISYEQYF; cdr3_nt: TGCAGCGTTGGGATCTCCTACGAGCAGTACTTC
v_call: TRBV5-8; cdr3_length: 13; j_call: TRBJ2-1; clone_size: -; d_call: TRBD1; cdr3_aa: CASSWTGGRPGFF; cdr3_nt: TGTGCCAGCAGCTGGACAGGGGGGCGCCCGGGGTTCTTC
v_call: TRBV29-1; cdr3_length: 14; j_call: TRBJ1-2; clone_size: -; d_call: TRBD1; cdr3_aa: CSVEFPPGGSGYTF; cdr3_nt: TGCAGCGTTGAATTCCCCCCAGGGGGCTCGGGCTACACCTTC
v_call: TRBV28; cdr3_length: 14; j_call: TRBJ2-7; clone_size: few; d_call: -; cdr3_aa: CASVGQGNYYEQYF; cdr3_nt: TGTGCCAGCGTTGGCCAGGGAAACTACTACGAGCAGTACTTC
v_call: TRBV6-4; cdr3_length: 14; j_call: TRBJ2-7; clone_size: once; d_call: -; cdr3_aa: CASSAGLLRYEQYF; cdr3_nt: TGTGCCAGCAGTGCTGGCCTCCTACGCTACGAGCAGTACTTC
v_call: TRBV2; cdr3_length: 19; j_call: TRBJ2-7; clone_size: once; d_call: TRBD1; cdr3_aa: CASSARGVAIGTESYEQYF; cdr3_nt: TGTGCCAGCAGTGCAAGAGGTGTTGCCATTGGGACAGAGTCCTACGAGCAGTACTTC
v_call: TRBV27; cdr3_length: 13; j_call: TRBJ1-1; clone_size: -; d_call: -; cdr3_aa: CASSITGNTEAFF; cdr3_nt: TGTGCCAGCAGTATCACAGGGAACACTGAAGCTTTCTTT